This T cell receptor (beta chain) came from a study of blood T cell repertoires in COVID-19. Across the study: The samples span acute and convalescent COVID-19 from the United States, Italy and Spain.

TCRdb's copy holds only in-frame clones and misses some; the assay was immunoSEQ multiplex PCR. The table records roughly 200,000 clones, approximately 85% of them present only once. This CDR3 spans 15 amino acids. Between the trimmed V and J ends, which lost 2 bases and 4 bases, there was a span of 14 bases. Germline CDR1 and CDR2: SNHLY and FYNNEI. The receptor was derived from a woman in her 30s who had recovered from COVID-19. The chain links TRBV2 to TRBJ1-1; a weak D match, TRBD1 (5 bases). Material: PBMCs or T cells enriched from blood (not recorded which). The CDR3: CASSETQAMGTEAFF. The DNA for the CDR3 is TGTGCCAGCAGTGAAACACAGGCTATGGGCACTGAAGCTTTCTTT.